Listed here is a single TCR beta chain. The CDR3 is 15 residues long. Germline CDR1 reads KGHSH; CDR2 reads LQKENI. Between the trimmed V and J ends, which lost 6 bases and 0 bases, there was a span of 15 bases. Using RNA transcripts as the source, TCR beta CDR3 regions were amplified. The HTBI set primed first-round TCR CDR3 RT-PCR. TCRdb independently ran MiXCR on the multiplex PCR reads; one entry per CDR3 protein. The sample yields 500,000 to 550,000 distinct CDR3 sequences, about a fifth seen once. The sample is drawn from a study of T cells in Graves' hyperthyroidism and ophthalmopathy. The chain joins TRBV18 to TRBJ2-7; D remains ambiguous. Sequencing input: blood. This sequence originates from a man between 18 and 35 years old with Graves' hyperthyroidism. Here the CDR3 DNA reads TGTGCCAGCTCCCGCGAAGGCGGCGGCTCCTACGAGCAGTACTTC. Translated: CASSREGGGSYEQYF.